The 22 T cell receptor beta chains in this list originate from one sample, sequenced in a study of shared clonotypes between healthy human individuals. Method: immunoSEQ multiplex PCR; TCRdb's copy keeps in-frame clones and lacks some. The table lists over a million clones, about three quarters of them singletons. Sequenced sample: memory CD4+ T cells sorted from blood. Subset described: CD45RA-negative fraction. The origin of the receptors is a man in his late teens or twenties in good health.

This chain joins TRBV19 and TRBJ2-7, with D possibly matching TRBD1 (6 bases). Trimming took off 8 bases at V and 4 bases at J, with 15 bases between the two ends. This CDR3 is 13 amino acids long. The germline V gene has CDR1 LNHDA and CDR2 SQIVND (reference sequence). CDR3 nucleotide sequence: TGTGCCAGTTCAGAACAGGGTCTATACGAGCAGTACTTC. Residues: CASSEQGLYEQYF.

The chain couples TRBV30 to TRBJ1-2; TRBD1 might be the D (6 bases). Trimming stripped 2 bases from V and 7 bases from J, with 11 bases between. There are 12 residues in the CDR3. Germline V CDR1 and CDR2: GTSNPN, SVGIG (reference sequence). The CDR3 DNA reads as TGTGCCTGGAGTTCTCAGGGGCCTGGCTACACCTTC. Amino acids: CAWSSQGPGYTF.

V usage is TRBV2 and J usage is TRBJ2-5; D perhaps matches TRBD1 (6 bases). V gave up 6 bases and J gave up 5 bases, with 10 bases separating them. In germline, CDR1 is SNHLY, CDR2 FYNNEI. CDR3 length: 12 residues. CDR3 nucleotides: TGTGCCAGCAGGGGGGCCGCTGAGACCCAGTACTTC. Residues: CASRGAAETQYF.

The V gene is TRBV4-3, the J gene TRBJ1-1, with a possible D match to TRBD1 (6 bases). CDR1 is LGHNA and CDR2 is YSLEER in the germline V gene. CDR3 length: 16 amino acids. V was shortened by 5 bases and J by 5 bases, with 21 bases between the two germline ends. CDR3 DNA sequence: TGCGCCAGCAGCTCAGGGGTTGGGGGGCGCGAGACTGAAGCTTTCTTT. Amino acid sequence: CASSSGVGGRETEAFF.

The genes are TRBV10-3 and TRBJ2-3, with 7 nucleotides matching TRBD1. The CDR3 has 15 amino acids. V lost 5 bases to trimming and J lost 3 bases; unmatched junction nucleotides: 8. CDR1 ENHRY and CDR2 SYGVKD come from the germline V gene. CDR3 bases: TGTGCCATCAGTTCGACAGGGAAGACAACAGATACGCAGTATTTT. As protein: CAISSTGKTTDTQYF.

This chain joins TRBV27 and TRBJ1-6, with a possible D match to TRBD1 (5 bases). Germline values: CDR1 MNHEY, CDR2 SMNVEV (reference sequence). V was shortened by 3 bases and J by 7 bases, with 7 bases between the two germline ends. This CDR3 region has 13 residues. In DNA, the CDR3 is TGTGCCAGCAGTTTTAAGGGGAATTCACCCCTCCACTTT. As protein: CASSFKGNSPLHF.

The gene calls are TRBV19 and TRBJ1-2, with a tentative D call TRBD1 (6 bases). V lost 6 bases to trimming and J lost 2 bases, with 19 bases between them. Germline V gives CDR1 LNHDA, CDR2 SQIVND (reference sequence). The CDR3 has 16 amino acids. CDR3 residues: CASSLEGRGTNYGYTF. As DNA, the CDR3 is TGTGCCAGTAGCCTGGAGGGACGCGGGACAAACTATGGCTACACCTTC.

On this clone: A far larger clone is just one base off, so this is likely a read error. Other DNA sequences from this sample encode an identical CDR3 as well. The chain combines TRBV6-5 with TRBJ2-7; the D gene is possibly TRBD2 (6 bases). V dropped 7 bases and J dropped 2 bases, with 9 bases sitting between them. Looked up from germline, CDR1 is MNHEY and CDR2 is SVGAGI. There are 12 residues in the CDR3. The CDR3 spells CASKGGPYEQYF. CDR3 bases: TGTGCCAGCAAAGGAGGGCCCTACGAGCAGTACTTC.

Concerning this clone itself: This specimen includes other DNA sequences encoding the same CDR3. V usage is TRBV4-2 and J usage is TRBJ2-2; D tentatively fits TRBD1 or TRBD2 (5 bases each). The germline V gene encodes CDR1 LGHNA and CDR2 YNFKEQ. The V end lost 4 bases, the J end lost 5 bases, and 11 bases lay between the germline ends. The CDR3 loop spans 14 amino acids. The CDR3 spells CASSPRGGTGELFF. In nucleotides, the CDR3 is TGTGCCAGCAGCCCCCGGGGCGGGACCGGGGAGCTGTTTTTT.

The CDR3 is CASSESQGLAGAGELFF. CDR3 sequence (DNA): TGTGCCAGCAGTGAATCCCAAGGGCTAGCGGGAGCCGGGGAGCTGTTTTTT. This chain uses TRBV25-1 with TRBJ2-2, with 10 bases that match TRBD2. The germline V gene encodes CDR1 MGHDK and CDR2 SYGVNS. The CDR3 is 17 amino acids. J was trimmed by 6 bases and V by 1 base; bases with no gene match: 8.

CDR3 residues: CASSEAWRANTEAFF. In nucleotides, the CDR3 is TGTGCCAGCAGTGAAGCCTGGAGGGCGAACACTGAAGCTTTCTTT. The J gene is TRBJ1-1, the V gene TRBV6-1; D gene ambiguous. Per the germline V gene, CDR1 is MNHNS and CDR2 is SASEGT. The CDR3 totals 15 residues. V shed 0 bases and J shed 1 base, with 9 bases lying between them.

Note on this clone: Being one base from a much bigger clone, this may be a read error. The chain is built from TRBV10-3 and TRBJ1-4, with D maybe TRBD1 (5 bases). Germline CDR1 and CDR2: ENHRY and SYGVKD. Deletions cut 3 bases from V and 5 bases from J, with 7 bases between. This CDR3 is built from 13 residues. CDR3: CAISERGNEKLFF. The CDR3 DNA is TGTGCCATCAGTGAACGGGGGAATGAAAAACTGTTTTTT.

Worth noting for this clone: With only one base between it and a far larger clone, this is likely a read error. In the same sample, other DNA sequences code for this CDR3. The chain joins TRBV7-6 to TRBJ2-7; no clear D gene. The CDR3 is 13 amino acids. Germline V CDR1 and CDR2: SGHVS, FNYEAQ. V lost 1 base to trimming and J lost 3 bases, with 7 bases between them. CDR3 region: CASSLGASYEQYF. The CDR3 DNA follows: TGTGCCAGCAGCTTAGGGGCCAGCTACGAGCAGTACTTC. Full variable domain (outside the CDR3, taken from reference TRBV7-6 and TRBJ2-7): GAGVSQSPRYKVTKRGQDVALRCDPISGHVSLYWYRQALGQGPEFLTYFNYEAQQDKSGLPNDRFSAERPEGSISTLTIQRTEQRDSAMYRCASSLGASYEQYFGPGTRLTVT.

This chain joins TRBV5-1 and TRBJ1-6, with TRBD1 as a possible D gene (5 bases). With 4 bases removed from V and 7 bases from J, the gap between germline ends came to 12 bases. CDR3 length: 14 amino acids. Germline V lookup: CDR1 SGHRS, CDR2 YFSETQ. CDR3 nucleotides: TGCGCCAGCAGCCTACAGGTGACGAATTCACCCCTCCACTTT. This encodes CASSLQVTNSPLHF.

The V call is TRBV14, the J call TRBJ1-3, with TRBD1 matching 7 bases. The CDR3 loop spans 13 amino acids. Germline values: CDR1 SGHDN, CDR2 FVKESK. Unmatched junction bases numbered 13, after V lost 8 bases and J lost 12 bases. The CDR3 DNA follows: TGTGCCAGCCTTGCGACAGGGACTCCCATCATATATTTT. This encodes CASLATGTPIIYF. Full variable domain (outside the CDR3, taken from reference TRBV14 and TRBJ1-3): EAGVTQFPSHSVIEKGQTVTLRCDPISGHDNLYWYRRVMGKEIKFLLHFVKESKQDESGMPNNRFLAERTGGTYSTLKVQPAELEDSGVYFCASLATGTPIIYFGEGSWLTVV.

The chain links TRBV19 to TRBJ2-1; 13 bases align to TRBD2. The germline CDR1 and CDR2 sequences are LNHDA and SQIVND (reference sequence). This CDR3 spans 22 amino acids. V gave up 5 bases and J gave up 1 base; unmatched junction bases: 20. The DNA for the CDR3 is TGTGCCAGTAGTCGTACAAGACGATCGACTAGCGGGAGGATTCGGTCCTACAATGAGCAGTTCTTC. It translates to CASSRTRRSTSGRIRSYNEQFF.

The chain joins TRBV6-1 to TRBJ2-5; tentatively, D is TRBD2 (5 bases). Germline V gene sequence: CDR1 MNHNS, CDR2 SASEGT. The CDR3 consists of 15 residues. V lost 7 bases and J 5 bases, leaving 20 bases between the germline ends. The CDR3 DNA is TGTGCCAGCAAAAGGCCCGGACTTCCGGGGGAGACCCAGTACTTC. It encodes CASKRPGLPGETQYF.

The chain employs TRBV5-6 and TRBJ1-1; D is ambiguous. CDR3 length: 15 residues. The germline V and J ends were trimmed by 4 bases and 6 bases, with 19 bases remaining between them. CDR1 and CDR2 (germline): SGHDT, YYEEEE. The CDR3 DNA follows: TGTGCCAGCAGCCCCCGGGCGGGGTTGTCGGCTGAAGCTTTCTTT. As protein: CASSPRAGLSAEAFF.

V gene TRBV2 combines with J gene TRBJ1-5; TRBD1 might be the D (5 bases). Trimming cost V 2 bases and J 6 bases, with 14 bases left between them. From germline, CDR1 is SNHLY and CDR2 FYNNEI. CDR3 length: 15 residues. The CDR3 nucleotides read TGTGCCAGCAGTGAAAGGCCGGGGCTGGGTCAGCCCCAGCATTTT. Translated, it gives CASSERPGLGQPQHF.

On this clone: Other DNA sequences in this sample translate to the same CDR3. The CDR3 sequence: CASSRDRYEQYF. Here the CDR3 DNA reads TGTGCCAGCAGCCGGGACAGGTACGAGCAGTACTTC. V and J are TRBV7-2 and TRBJ2-7, with 8 bases that match TRBD1. V lost 5 bases, J lost 4 bases, and 1 base stayed unmatched. This CDR3 region has 12 residues. From germline, CDR1 is SGHTA and CDR2 FQGNSA.

The chain uses TRBV6-1 and TRBJ1-2; maybe TRBD1 (6 bases). The CDR3 covers 15 residues. Germline lookup yields CDR1 MNHNS and CDR2 SASEGT. V was clipped by 0 bases and J by 6 bases, with 14 bases between them. CDR3 bases: TGTGCCAGCAGTGAAGCTGGGGGCGGTCCGGATGGCTACACCTTC. It is translated as CASSEAGGGPDGYTF.

The J gene is TRBJ2-4, the V gene TRBV6-6; D gene uncertain. The CDR3 is 16 residues long. Per germline, CDR1 MNHNY and CDR2 SVGAGI (reference sequence). V was shortened by 2 bases and J by 3 bases, with 14 bases between the two germline ends. CDR3 in amino acids: CASSYRVVGDKNIQYF. As DNA, the CDR3 is TGTGCCAGCAGTTACAGGGTGGTAGGTGACAAAAACATTCAGTACTTC.